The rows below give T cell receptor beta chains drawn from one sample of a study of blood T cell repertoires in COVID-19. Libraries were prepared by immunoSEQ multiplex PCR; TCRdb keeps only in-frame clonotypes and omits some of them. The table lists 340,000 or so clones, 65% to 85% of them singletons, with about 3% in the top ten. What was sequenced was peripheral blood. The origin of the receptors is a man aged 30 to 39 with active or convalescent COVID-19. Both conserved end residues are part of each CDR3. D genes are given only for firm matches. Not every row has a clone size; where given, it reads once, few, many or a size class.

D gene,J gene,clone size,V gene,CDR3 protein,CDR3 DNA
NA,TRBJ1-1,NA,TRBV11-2,CASSLSAGATEAFF,TGTGCCAGCAGCTTATCTGCGGGGGCCACTGAAGCTTTCTTT
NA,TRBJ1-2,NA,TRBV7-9,CASSTSGAPNYGYTF,TGTGCCAGCAGCACCTCAGGGGCGCCTAACTATGGCTACACCTTC
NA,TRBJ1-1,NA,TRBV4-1,CASSQERGEAFF,TGCGCCAGCAGCCAAGAACGGGGGGAAGCTTTCTTT
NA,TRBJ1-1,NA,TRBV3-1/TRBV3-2,CASSFGQNGAFF,TGTGCCAGCAGCTTCGGACAGAACGGGGCTTTCTTT
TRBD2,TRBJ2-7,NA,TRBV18,CASSPGTSGRARSYEQYF,TGTGCCAGCTCACCGGGGACTAGCGGGAGGGCCAGGTCCTACGAGCAGTACTTC
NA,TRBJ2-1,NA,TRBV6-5,CASRDSGVNEQFF,TGTGCCAGCAGAGATAGCGGAGTTAATGAGCAGTTCTTC
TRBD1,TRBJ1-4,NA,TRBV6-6,CASGRDREVEKLFF,TGTGCCAGCGGAAGGGACAGGGAGGTTGAAAAACTGTTTTTT
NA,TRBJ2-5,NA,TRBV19,CASRRQAVEETQYF,TGTGCCAGTAGAAGACAGGCGGTCGAAGAGACCCAGTACTTC
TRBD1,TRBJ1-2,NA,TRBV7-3,CASSTGTEEGGYTF,TGTGCCAGCAGCACTGGGACAGAGGAGGGTGGCTACACCTTC
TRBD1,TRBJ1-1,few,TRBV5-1,CASSGLGQGNTEAFF,TGCGCCAGCAGCGGTTTGGGACAGGGGAACACTGAAGCTTTCTTT
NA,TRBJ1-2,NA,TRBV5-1,CASSLEGEMGYTF,TGCGCCAGCAGCTTGGAAGGGGAAATGGGCTACACCTTC
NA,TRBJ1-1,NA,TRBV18,CASSPAGSGEAFF,TGTGCCAGCTCCCCTGCAGGATCAGGTGAAGCTTTCTTT
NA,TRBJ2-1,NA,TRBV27,CASSPSFNEQFF,TGTGCCAGCAGCCCTAGCTTTAATGAGCAGTTCTTC
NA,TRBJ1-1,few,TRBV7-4,CASSLVARVNTEAFF,TGTGCCAGCAGCTTAGTTGCCAGGGTGAACACTGAAGCTTTCTTT
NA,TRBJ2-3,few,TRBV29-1,CSVAHRFKDTQYF,TGCAGCGTTGCCCACAGGTTCAAGGATACGCAGTATTTT